This TCR beta chain was captured in a study of tissue T cells after allogeneic stem cell transplantation. Study conclusions and caveats: Some tissue clones might be persisting host cells; their alloreactivity or antigen specificity was not determined.

The repertoire was sequenced with immunoSEQ multiplex PCR; TCRdb's copy has only in-frame clones and lacks some. The table shows about 22,000 clones, with approximately 69% occurring only once. Germline CDR1 NSQYPW, CDR2 LRSPGD (reference sequence). The CDR3 consists of 13 residues. Trimming pared 5 bases from V and 4 bases from J, leaving 11 bases between. With respect to this clone: What it binds is not known. Mouse gene names and germline throughout. The read is 1 residue too short to cover the CDR3 end, so that end is filled in from the germline J gene.

The sequence came from a female BALB/c mouse in good health. The mice in this strain carry MHC haplotype H2-d. Sequenced sample: blood. The genes are TRBV1 and TRBJ1-1, with TRBD1 as a possible D gene (6 bases). CDR3 residues: CTCSSGVGTEVFF. CDR3 bases read: TGCACCTGCAGTTCAGGGGTGGGCACAGAAGTCTTC.